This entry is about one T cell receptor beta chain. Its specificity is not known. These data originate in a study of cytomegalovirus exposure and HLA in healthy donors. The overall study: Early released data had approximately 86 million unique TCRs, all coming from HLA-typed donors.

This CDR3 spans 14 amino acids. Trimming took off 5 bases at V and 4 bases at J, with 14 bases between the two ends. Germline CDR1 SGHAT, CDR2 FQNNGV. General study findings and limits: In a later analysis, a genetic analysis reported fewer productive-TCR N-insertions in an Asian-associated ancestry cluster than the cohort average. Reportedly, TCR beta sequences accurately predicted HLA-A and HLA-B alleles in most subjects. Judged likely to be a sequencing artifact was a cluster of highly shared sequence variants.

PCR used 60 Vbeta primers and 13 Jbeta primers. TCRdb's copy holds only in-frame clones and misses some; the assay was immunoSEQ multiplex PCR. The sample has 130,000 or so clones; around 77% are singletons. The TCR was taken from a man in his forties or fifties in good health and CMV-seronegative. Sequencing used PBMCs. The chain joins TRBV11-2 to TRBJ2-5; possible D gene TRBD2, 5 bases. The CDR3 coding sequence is TGTGCCAGCAGCCCCACTAGTCGGGGAGAGACCCAGTACTTC. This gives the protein CASSPTSRGETQYF. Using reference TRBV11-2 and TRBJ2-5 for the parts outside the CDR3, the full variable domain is EAGVAQSPRYKIIEKRQSVAFWCNPISGHATLYWYQQILGQGPKLLIQFQNNGVVDDSQLPKDRFSAERLKGVDSTLKIQPAKLEDSAVYLCASSPTSRGETQYFGPGTRLLVL.